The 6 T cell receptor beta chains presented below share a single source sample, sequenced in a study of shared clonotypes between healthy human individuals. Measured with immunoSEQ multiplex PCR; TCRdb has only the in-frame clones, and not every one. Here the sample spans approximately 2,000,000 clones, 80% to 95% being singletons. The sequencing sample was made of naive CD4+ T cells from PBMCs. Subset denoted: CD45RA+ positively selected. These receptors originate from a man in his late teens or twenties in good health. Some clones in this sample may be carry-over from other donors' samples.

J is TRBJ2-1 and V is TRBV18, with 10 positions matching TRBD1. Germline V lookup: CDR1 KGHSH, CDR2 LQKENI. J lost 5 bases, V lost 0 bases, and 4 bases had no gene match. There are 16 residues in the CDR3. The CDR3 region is CASSPPATGGNNEQFF. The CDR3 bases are TGTGCCAGCTCACCACCTGCGACAGGGGGCAACAATGAGCAGTTCTTC.

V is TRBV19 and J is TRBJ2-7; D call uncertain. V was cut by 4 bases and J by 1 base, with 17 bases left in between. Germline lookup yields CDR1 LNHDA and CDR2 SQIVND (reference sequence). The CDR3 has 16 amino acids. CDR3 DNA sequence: TGTGCCAGTAGTAGTTTTAAGGGCGGCCGGTCCTACGAGCAGTACTTC. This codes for CASSSFKGGRSYEQYF.

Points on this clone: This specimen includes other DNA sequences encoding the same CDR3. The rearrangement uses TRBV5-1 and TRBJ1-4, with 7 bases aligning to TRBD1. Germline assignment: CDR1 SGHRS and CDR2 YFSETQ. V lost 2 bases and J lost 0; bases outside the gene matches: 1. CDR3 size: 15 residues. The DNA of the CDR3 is TGCGCCAGCAGCTTCACAGGGGCAACTAATGAAAAACTGTTTTTT. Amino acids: CASSFTGATNEKLFF.

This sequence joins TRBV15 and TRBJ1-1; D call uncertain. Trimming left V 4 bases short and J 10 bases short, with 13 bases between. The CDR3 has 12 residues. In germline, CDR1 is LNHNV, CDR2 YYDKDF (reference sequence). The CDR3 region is CATSIGFTGAFF. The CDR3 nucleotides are TGTGCCACCAGCATAGGATTTACCGGAGCTTTCTTT.

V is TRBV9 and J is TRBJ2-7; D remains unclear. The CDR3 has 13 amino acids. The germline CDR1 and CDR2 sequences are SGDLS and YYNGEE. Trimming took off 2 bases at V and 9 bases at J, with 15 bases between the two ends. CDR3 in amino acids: CASSVSVLSGQYF. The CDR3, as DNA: TGTGCCAGCAGCGTCAGCGTTTTGTCGGGGCAGTACTTC.

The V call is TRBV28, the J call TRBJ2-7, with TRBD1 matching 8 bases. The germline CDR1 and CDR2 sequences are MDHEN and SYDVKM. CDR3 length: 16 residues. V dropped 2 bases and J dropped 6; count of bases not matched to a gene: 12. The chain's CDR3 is CASSLRKIQGVREQYF. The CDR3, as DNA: TGTGCCAGCAGTTTAAGGAAGATACAGGGGGTTCGCGAGCAGTACTTC.